Below, one T cell receptor beta chain is given with its context. Its target is unknown. This specimen belongs to a study of molecular identifiers for immune sequencing clone quantification. Study as a whole: Replicate RNA came from approximately 20,000 or 100,000 naive CD8 cells and was split five ways, and four parts were sequenced. General study results and limits: The share of molecules held by clones above 20 RNA copies was over 98% in effector cells and under 1% in naive cells.

The sorting of naive CD8 T cells used the CD8+CD4-CCR7+CD45RA+ phenotype. Bulk TCR library preparation followed previously described methods with listed TCR primers. TCRdb itself ran the PCR reads through MiXCR, one entry per CDR3 protein. The sample includes 400,000 to 600,000 distinct CDR3 sequences, over 20% seen only once; the top ten take 0.7% to 1%. The sequence came from a human donor in good health. Some libraries in this study had Jurkat cell RNA spiked in. The sequenced sample consisted of naive CD8+ T cells from blood, with Jurkat cell RNA spiked in. Subset here: FACS-sorted CD8+CD4-CCR7+CD45RA+ naive T cells.

The CDR3 loop is CSAIWGAQTNEKLFF. The DNA for the CDR3 is TGCAGTGCTATCTGGGGGGCGCAGACTAATGAAAAACTGTTTTTT. The chain has TRBV20-1 and TRBJ1-4, with D possibly being TRBD1 (6 bases). The ends were cut back, 4 bases at V and 2 bases at J, with 14 bases in the middle. CDR1 is DFQATT and CDR2 is SNEGSKA in the germline V gene (reference sequence). The CDR3 is made up of 15 amino acids.